This T cell receptor (beta chain) emerged from a study of tumor-infiltrating lymphocytes in primary liver carcinoma. Study details: Staging placed the tumors at T1-T3 N0M0, and they measured about 4.2 to 10 cm across.

Constant-region priming of 500 ng total RNA yielded TCR beta cDNA. Modified slightly, ARM-PCR produced TCR beta libraries over three nested multiplex PCR rounds. Investigators reported that the first two PCR rounds, at 10 cycles each, used TRBV1-TRBV30 forward primers with a C-beta reverse primer. TCRdb ran MiXCR on the multiplex PCR reads and lists one entry per CDR3 protein. Of about 200,000 distinct CDR3 sequences in the sample, about 82% were seen once. As for this clonotype: Likely a read error: the CDR3 ends without its conserved phenylalanine or tryptophan.

CDR3 size: 17 residues. Germline-derived CDR1 and CDR2 are SQVTM and ANQGSEA. Total RNA and DNA came together from about 21-30 mg of bulk tissue without cell sorting. Without exception, tumor samples held over 85% viable tumor cells. Sequenced material: tumor tissue from primary liver carcinoma. The receptor was derived from a man in his forties with primary liver carcinoma and hepatitis B virus infection. The chain is built from TRBV29-1 and TRBJ2-1, with TRBD2 matching 10 bases. Here the CDR3 DNA reads TGTAGCGTTGAAGTTGGGCCAGCGGGAGGGGTCTACAATGAGCAGTTCCTC. Protein: CSVEVGPAGGVYNEQFL.